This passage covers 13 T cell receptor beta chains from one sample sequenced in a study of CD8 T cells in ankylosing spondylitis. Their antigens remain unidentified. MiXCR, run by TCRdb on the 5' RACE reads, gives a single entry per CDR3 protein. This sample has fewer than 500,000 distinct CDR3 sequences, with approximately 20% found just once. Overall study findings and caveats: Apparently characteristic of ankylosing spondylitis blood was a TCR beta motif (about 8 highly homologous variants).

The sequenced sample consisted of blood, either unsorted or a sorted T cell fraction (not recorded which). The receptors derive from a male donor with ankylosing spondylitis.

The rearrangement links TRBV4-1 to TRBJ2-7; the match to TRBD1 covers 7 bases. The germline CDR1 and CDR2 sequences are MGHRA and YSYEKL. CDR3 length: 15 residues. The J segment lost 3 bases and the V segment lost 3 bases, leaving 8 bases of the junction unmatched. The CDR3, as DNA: TGCGCCAGCAGCCACACCGGGGACAGTCGCTACGAGCAGTACTTC. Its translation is CASSHTGDSRYEQYF.

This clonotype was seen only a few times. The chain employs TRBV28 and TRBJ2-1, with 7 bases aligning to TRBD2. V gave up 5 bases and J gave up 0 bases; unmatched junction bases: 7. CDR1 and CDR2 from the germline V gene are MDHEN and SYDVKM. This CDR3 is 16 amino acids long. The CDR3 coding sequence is TGTGCCAGCAGTCTATCCGGGGGGAGCTCCTACAATGAGCAGTTCTTC. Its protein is CASSLSGGSSYNEQFF.

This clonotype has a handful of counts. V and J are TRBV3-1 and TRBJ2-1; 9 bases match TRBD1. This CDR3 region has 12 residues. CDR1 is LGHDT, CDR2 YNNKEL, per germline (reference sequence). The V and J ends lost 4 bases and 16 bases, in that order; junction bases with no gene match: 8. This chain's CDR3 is CASSPRDREVFF. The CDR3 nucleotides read TGTGCCAGCAGCCCGCGGGACAGGGAGGTCTTCTTC.

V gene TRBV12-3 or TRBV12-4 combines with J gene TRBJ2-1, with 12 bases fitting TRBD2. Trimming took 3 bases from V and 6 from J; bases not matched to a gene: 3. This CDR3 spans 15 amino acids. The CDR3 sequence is CASSFLTSGSNEQFF. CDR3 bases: TGTGCCAGCAGTTTTTTGACTAGCGGGAGCAATGAGCAGTTCTTC.

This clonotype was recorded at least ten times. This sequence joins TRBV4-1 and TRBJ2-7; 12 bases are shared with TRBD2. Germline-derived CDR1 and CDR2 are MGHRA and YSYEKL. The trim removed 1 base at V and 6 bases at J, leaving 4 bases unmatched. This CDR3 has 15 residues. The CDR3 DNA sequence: TGCGCCAGCAGCCAAGGGACTAGCGGGGCCTCCGAGCAGTACTTC. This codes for CASSQGTSGASEQYF.

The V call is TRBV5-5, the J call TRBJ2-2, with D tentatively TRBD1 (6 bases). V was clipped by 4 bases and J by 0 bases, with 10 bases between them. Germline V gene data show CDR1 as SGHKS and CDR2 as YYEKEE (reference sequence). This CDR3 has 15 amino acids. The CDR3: CASSKRQANTGELFF. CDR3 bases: TGTGCCAGCAGCAAACGACAGGCGAACACCGGGGAGCTGTTTTTT.

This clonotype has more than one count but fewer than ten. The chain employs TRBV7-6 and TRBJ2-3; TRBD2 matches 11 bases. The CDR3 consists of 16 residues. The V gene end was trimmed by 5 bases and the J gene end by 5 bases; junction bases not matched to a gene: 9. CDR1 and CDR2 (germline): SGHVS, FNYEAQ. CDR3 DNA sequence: TGTGCCAGCAGCCCTACTAGCGGGAGTTTCTTAGATACGCAGTATTTT. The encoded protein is CASSPTSGSFLDTQYF. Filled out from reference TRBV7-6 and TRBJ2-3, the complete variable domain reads GAGVSQSPRYKVTKRGQDVALRCDPISGHVSLYWYRQALGQGPEFLTYFNYEAQQDKSGLPNDRFSAERPEGSISTLTIQRTEQRDSAMYRCASSPTSGSFLDTQYFGPGTRLTVL.

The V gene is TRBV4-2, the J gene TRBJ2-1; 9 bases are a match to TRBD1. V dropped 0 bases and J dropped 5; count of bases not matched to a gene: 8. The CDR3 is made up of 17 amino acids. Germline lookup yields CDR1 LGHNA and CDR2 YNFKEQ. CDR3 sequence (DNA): TGTGCCAGCAGCCAAGATCTCGGGACAGGGTCTGACAATGAGCAGTTCTTC. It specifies CASSQDLGTGSDNEQFF.

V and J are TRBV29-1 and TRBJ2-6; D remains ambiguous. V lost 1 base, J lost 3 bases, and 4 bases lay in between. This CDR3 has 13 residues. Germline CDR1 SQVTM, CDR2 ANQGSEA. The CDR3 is CSVEGDGANVLTF. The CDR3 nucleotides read TGCAGCGTTGAAGGAGATGGGGCCAACGTCCTGACTTTC.

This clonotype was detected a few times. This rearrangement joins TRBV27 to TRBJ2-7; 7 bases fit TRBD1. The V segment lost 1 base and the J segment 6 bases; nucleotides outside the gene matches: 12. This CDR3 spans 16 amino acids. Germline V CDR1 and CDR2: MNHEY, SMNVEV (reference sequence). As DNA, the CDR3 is TGTGCCAGCAGTTTATGTCCGTGGAGACAGGGCTCCGAGCAGTACTTC. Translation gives CASSLCPWRQGSEQYF.

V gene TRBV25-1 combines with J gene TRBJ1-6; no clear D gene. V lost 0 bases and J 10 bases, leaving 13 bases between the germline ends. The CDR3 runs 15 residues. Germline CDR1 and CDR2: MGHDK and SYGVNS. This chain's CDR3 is CASSEYEGKESPLHF. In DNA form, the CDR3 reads TGTGCCAGCAGTGAATACGAAGGGAAAGAGTCACCCCTCCACTTT. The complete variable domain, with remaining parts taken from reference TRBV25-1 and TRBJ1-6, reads EADIYQTPRYLVIGTGKKITLECSQTMGHDKMYWYQQDPGMELHLIHYSYGVNSTEKGDLSSESTVSRIRTEHFPLTLESARPSHTSQYLCASSEYEGKESPLHFGNGTRLTVT.

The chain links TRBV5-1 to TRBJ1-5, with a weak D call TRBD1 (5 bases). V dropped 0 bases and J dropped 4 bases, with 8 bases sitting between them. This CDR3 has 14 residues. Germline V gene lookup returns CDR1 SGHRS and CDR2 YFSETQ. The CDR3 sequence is CASSLEGDNQPQHF. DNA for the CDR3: TGCGCCAGCAGCTTGGAAGGGGATAATCAGCCCCAGCATTTT.

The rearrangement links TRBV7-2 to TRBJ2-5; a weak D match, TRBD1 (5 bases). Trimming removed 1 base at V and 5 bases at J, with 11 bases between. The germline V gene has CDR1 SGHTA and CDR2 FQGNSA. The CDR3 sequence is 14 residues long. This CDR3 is CASSLVRADETQYF. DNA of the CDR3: TGTGCCAGCAGCTTAGTCAGGGCGGATGAGACCCAGTACTTC.